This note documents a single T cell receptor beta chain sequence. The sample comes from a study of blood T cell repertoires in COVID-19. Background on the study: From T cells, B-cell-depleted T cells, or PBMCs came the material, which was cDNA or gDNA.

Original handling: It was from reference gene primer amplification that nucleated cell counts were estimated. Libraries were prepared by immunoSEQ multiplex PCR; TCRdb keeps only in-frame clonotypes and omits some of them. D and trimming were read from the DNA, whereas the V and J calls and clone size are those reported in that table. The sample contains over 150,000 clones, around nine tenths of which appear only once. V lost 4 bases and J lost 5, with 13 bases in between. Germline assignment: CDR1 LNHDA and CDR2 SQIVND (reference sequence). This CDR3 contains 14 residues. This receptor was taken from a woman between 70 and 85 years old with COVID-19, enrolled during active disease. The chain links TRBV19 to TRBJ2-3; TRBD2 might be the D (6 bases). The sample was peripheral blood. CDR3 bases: TGTGCCAGTAGTAGGGGGGAGTTTCAAGATACGCAGTATTTT. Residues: CASSRGEFQDTQYF.